These 12 T cell receptor beta chains share one sample of origin, sequenced in a study of OX40 agonist ivuxolimab in advanced cancers. Method: immunoSEQ multiplex PCR; TCRdb's copy keeps in-frame clones and lacks some. The sample has roughly 23,000 clones; roughly 79% are singletons. The sequencing used CD4+ or CD8+ T cells sorted from blood, collected in a trial of the OX40 agonist ivuxolimab. All receptors derive from an adult with an advanced solid tumor such as melanoma, head and neck, liver or kidney cancer.

This clone showed up just once. V gene TRBV2 combines with J gene TRBJ1-2; the match to TRBD1 covers 8 bases. Germline CDR1 SNHLY, CDR2 FYNNEI. The CDR3 contains 14 residues. V gave up 6 bases and J gave up 4 bases; unmatched junction bases: 7. The CDR3 coding sequence is TGTGCCAGCAGCGGACAGGGTGGTAGCTATGGCTACACCTTC. This codes for CASSGQGGSYGYTF.

The V call is TRBV6-5, the J call TRBJ2-2; the D gene is possibly TRBD2 (5 bases). The CDR3 has 14 amino acids. Trimming took off 6 bases at V and 7 bases at J, with 15 bases between the two ends. Germline loops: CDR1 MNHEY, CDR2 SVGAGI. CDR3 nucleotide sequence: TGTGCCAGCAGGGACTTATTTTGGCGCGGGGAGCTGTTTTTT. Protein product: CASRDLFWRGELFF.

The chain combines TRBV4-1 with TRBJ2-5; TRBD1 aligns across 7 bases. Germline lookup yields CDR1 MGHRA and CDR2 YSYEKL. The CDR3 is 17 residues long. V lost 0 bases, J lost 4 bases, and 11 bases stayed unmatched. In DNA form, the CDR3 reads TGCGCCAGCAGCCAAGACGGGGCAGGGGGTCTTGGAGAGACCCAGTACTTC. Translating gives CASSQDGAGGLGETQYF.

The J gene is TRBJ2-1, the V gene TRBV19; TRBD2 matches at 7 bases. Germline assignment: CDR1 LNHDA and CDR2 SQIVND (reference sequence). Germline trimming cut 3 bases from V and 2 bases from J; bases unmatched to any gene: 7. The CDR3 is made up of 16 amino acids. The CDR3 region is CASSIQAGLTYNEQFF. CDR3 in DNA: TGTGCCAGTAGTATTCAAGCGGGACTTACCTACAATGAGCAGTTCTTC.

This chain connects TRBV5-4 to TRBJ2-1, with D perhaps TRBD1 (6 bases). CDR1 and CDR2 from the germline V gene are SGHNT and YYREEE (reference sequence). V gave up 3 bases and J gave up 7 bases, with 17 bases separating them. This CDR3 has 15 residues. For the CDR3, the DNA is TGTGCCAGCAGCTCTCCGAGGGGGACGCGGAATGAGCAGTTCTTC. Amino acids: CASSSPRGTRNEQFF.

This sequence joins TRBV7-2 and TRBJ1-2; D is perhaps TRBD1 (5 bases). The V gene lost 0 bases and the J gene lost 8 bases, with 22 bases spanning the gap. The V gene's germline CDR1 is SGHTA and CDR2 FQGNSA. The CDR3 extends over 17 amino acids. As DNA, the CDR3 is TGTGCCAGCAGCTTAGCCCTTTCCCAGGGCAGGGAAAGAGGCTACACCTTC. It yields the protein CASSLALSQGRERGYTF. The full variable domain, with the rest looked up from reference TRBV7-2 and TRBJ1-2, is GAGVSQSPSNKVTEKGKDVELRCDPISGHTALYWYRQSLGQGLEFLIYFQGNSAPDKSGLPSDRFSAERTGGSVSTLTIQRTQQEDSAVYLCASSLALSQGRERGYTFGSGTRLTVV.

This chain connects TRBV11-2 to TRBJ2-7, with 7 bases aligning to TRBD1. Germline-derived CDR1 and CDR2 are SGHAT and FQNNGV. Germline trimming cut 3 bases from V and 2 bases from J; bases unmatched to any gene: 7. This CDR3 is 15 amino acids long. The CDR3 DNA reads TGTGCCAGCAGCTTGAAGGGGCAGGGGGCCTACGAGCAGTACTTC. Its translation is CASSLKGQGAYEQYF.

The chain carries TRBV5-4 and TRBJ2-6; TRBD1 matches at 8 bases. V dropped 2 bases and J dropped 0; count of bases not matched to a gene: 4. From germline, CDR1 is SGHNT and CDR2 YYREEE (reference sequence). The CDR3 contains 17 residues. CDR3 DNA sequence: TGTGCCAGCAGCTTTTGGACAGGGAGCTCTGGGGCCAACGTCCTGACTTTC. It encodes CASSFWTGSSGANVLTF.

The chain recombines TRBV29-1 with TRBJ2-5; D possibly matches TRBD1 or TRBD2 (5 bases each). Trimming stripped 4 bases from V and 0 bases from J, with 15 bases between. The germline gives CDR1 SQVTM, CDR2 ANQGSEA. The CDR3 has 15 amino acids. CDR3 bases: TGCAGCGTTGGGGGCGGGCTAACTCACCAAGAGACCCAGTACTTC. Protein sequence: CSVGGGLTHQETQYF.

This clone was counted between two and nine times. The chain has TRBV28 and TRBJ2-6; 7 bases agree with TRBD2. V lost 4 bases and J lost 2; bases outside the gene matches: 5. The CDR3 is made up of 16 amino acids. The V gene's germline CDR1 is MDHEN and CDR2 SYDVKM. In nucleotides, the CDR3 is TGTGCCAGCAGTTGGGAGGGTGGGCCTGGGGCCAACGTCCTGACTTTC. It specifies CASSWEGGPGANVLTF.

The chain joins TRBV30 to TRBJ1-5, with D possibly TRBD1 on 5 matching bases. CDR1 GTSNPN and CDR2 SVGIG come from the germline V gene (reference sequence). This CDR3 has 21 amino acids. V lost 1 base and J 0 bases, leaving 28 bases between the germline ends. The CDR3 loop is CAWSDGRGGALGGYSNQPQHF. The CDR3 nucleotides are TGTGCCTGGAGTGATGGAAGGGGTGGAGCCCTGGGAGGTTATAGCAATCAGCCCCAGCATTTT.

The gene calls are TRBV4-3 and TRBJ1-2; D perhaps matches TRBD1 (5 bases). Germline loops: CDR1 LGHNA, CDR2 YSLEER. V was trimmed by 3 bases and J by 4 bases, leaving 9 bases between them. The CDR3 contains 13 residues. Here the CDR3 reads CASSQIGGYGYTF. In DNA, the CDR3 is TGCGCCAGCAGCCAGATTGGGGGCTATGGCTACACCTTC.